This T cell receptor (beta chain) was identified in a study of shared clonotypes between healthy human individuals. Study-wide results and limits: It was only blood that was sampled, and tissue repertoires likely differ.

A remark on this clone: Antigen unknown.

Looked up from germline, CDR1 is SEHNR and CDR2 is FQNEAQ (reference sequence). V gave up 8 bases and J gave up 3 bases, with 21 bases separating them. The CDR3 has 16 amino acids. Deep-level running was used for the assay. The data were produced by immunoSEQ multiplex PCR, yet TCRdb's version contains in-frame clones alone and is incomplete. This repertoire shows a few million clones, more than 85% found once; its top ten account for roughly 0.36%. Sequencing used naive CD4+ T cells from PBMCs. Noted subset: CD45RA+ positively selected. This TCR derives from a man aged 18 to 30 in good health. Some clones in this sample may be carry-over from other donors' samples. The chain joins TRBV7-9 to TRBJ2-3; D uncertain. Written as DNA, the CDR3 is TGTGCCAGCGCAAGGCAGAGGACGGTAGTGACAGATACGCAGTATTTT. It translates to CASARQRTVVTDTQYF.